These 30 T cell receptor beta chains originate from one sample sequenced in a study of T-cell reconstitution after alpha-beta-depleted transplantation in children. Unique molecular identifiers featured in how the TCRbeta library was prepared. One entry per CDR3 protein results from TCRdb running MiXCR on the PCR reads. The table has some 350,000 distinct CDR3 sequences, around 15% seen once; the top ten hold roughly 40%. The source was PBMCs, mostly from graft donor cells, collected 360 days after TCRalphabeta/CD19-depleted stem cell transplant. The receptors originated from a male patient aged 2-10 years who had a stem cell transplant for acute lymphoblastic leukemia, so the T cells may come from the graft donor.

CDR3 sequence reads: CASSHYRGLSYNEQFF. CDR3 sequence (DNA): TGCGCCAGCAGCCACTACAGGGGGCTGTCCTACAATGAGCAGTTCTTC. V usage is TRBV4-3 and J usage is TRBJ2-1; 9 nucleotides match TRBD1. The CDR3 is made up of 16 amino acids. Per germline, CDR1 LGHNA and CDR2 YSLEER. Trimming cost V 3 bases and J 1 base; bases outside gene matches: 4.

This clonotype has just a few counts. The chain combines TRBV4-2 with TRBJ2-5; 12 bases agree with TRBD2. Germline V lookup: CDR1 LGHNA, CDR2 YNFKEQ. Losses at the gene ends were 4 bases for V and 1 base for J; bases not matched to a gene: 10. This CDR3 contains 18 residues. The CDR3 coding sequence is TGTGCCAGCAGCCCCCCTTCCTGGACTAGCGGGGCCCAAGAGACCCAGTACTTC. It yields the protein CASSPPSWTSGAQETQYF.

The sample holds many counts of this clonotype. This sequence joins TRBV5-4 and TRBJ2-1, with D tentatively TRBD2 (6 bases). Between the trimmed V and J ends, which lost 5 bases and 4 bases, there was a span of 13 bases. The CDR3 is 14 amino acids. CDR1 is SGHNT and CDR2 is YYREEE in the germline V gene (reference sequence). CDR3 region: CASSPGRLYNEQFF. The CDR3 nucleotides read TGTGCCAGCAGTCCGGGGAGGTTATACAATGAGCAGTTCTTC.

The CDR3, as DNA: TGTGCCAGCAGCTTGGGAGGGGGCTCTAACTATGGCTACACCTTC. Encoded protein: CASSLGGGSNYGYTF. V usage is TRBV5-5 and J usage is TRBJ1-2; 7 bases match TRBD1. The germline gives CDR1 SGHKS, CDR2 YYEKEE (reference sequence). V trimming: 0 bases; J trimming: 0 bases; junction bases outside the gene matches: 2. The CDR3 has 15 amino acids.

This clonotype was observed at least ten times. The rearrangement uses TRBV6-1 and TRBJ2-1, with TRBD1 matching 8 bases. J was trimmed by 2 bases and V by 6 bases; bases with no gene match: 6. This CDR3 has 15 amino acids. CDR1 and CDR2 from the germline V gene are MNHNS and SASEGT. The CDR3 DNA reads as TGTGCCAGCAGGGAAACAGGGGGAGCCTACAATGAGCAGTTCTTC. As protein: CASRETGGAYNEQFF.

This clonotype was counted between two and nine times. The chain uses TRBV5-1 and TRBJ2-7, with a tentative D call TRBD1 (6 bases). Trimming took 0 bases from V and 7 from J, leaving 17 bases between them. Germline assignment: CDR1 SGHRS and CDR2 YFSETQ. CDR3 size: 15 residues. CDR3 bases: TGCGCCAGCAGCTTGGACACACAGGGAATTGGGGAGCAGTACTTC. Protein: CASSLDTQGIGEQYF.

V is TRBV24-1 and J is TRBJ2-3; no reliable D call. This CDR3 has 13 amino acids. Per the germline V gene, CDR1 is KGHDR and CDR2 is SFDVKD. Trimming stripped 4 bases from V and 8 bases from J, with 12 bases between. The CDR3, as DNA: TGTGCCACCAGTGAAGCGCGGACGGGTACGCAGTATTTT. Residues: CATSEARTGTQYF.

The CDR3 spells CASRRTGDSSYEQYF. The CDR3 bases are TGCGCCAGCAGACGAACAGGGGATTCCTCCTACGAGCAGTACTTC. The rearrangement uses TRBV4-1 and TRBJ2-7; TRBD1 aligns across 7 bases. Germline CDR1 and CDR2: MGHRA and YSYEKL. Trimming at V came to 6 bases and at J to 0 bases, leaving 8 bases not matched to a gene. The CDR3 has 15 amino acids.

This clonotype was seen a few times. The V and J genes are TRBV12-3 or TRBV12-4 and TRBJ1-4; D may be TRBD1 (6 bases). The V gene lost 3 bases and the J gene lost 8 bases, with 13 bases spanning the gap. The CDR3 runs to 14 residues. The DNA of the CDR3 is TGTGCCAGCAGTTTTCGGGGGGCGCGAGAAAAACTGTTTTTT. Translation gives CASSFRGAREKLFF.

The V gene is TRBV29-1, the J gene TRBJ2-3; 8 bases map to TRBD1. Germline V gene sequence: CDR1 SQVTM, CDR2 ANQGSEA. J gave up 0 bases and V 6 bases, and 8 bases lay outside the gene matches. This CDR3 is built from 15 residues. CDR3: CSVSPRTGSTDTQYF. The CDR3 nucleotides read TGCAGCGTCTCCCCCCGGACAGGGAGCACAGATACGCAGTATTTT.

V usage is TRBV4-1 and J usage is TRBJ2-5, with 9 bases matching TRBD1. Germline V gives CDR1 MGHRA, CDR2 YSYEKL. The V segment lost 2 bases and the J segment 4 bases; nucleotides outside the gene matches: 5. CDR3 length: 15 residues. The CDR3 spells CASSQTGTGTETQYF. In DNA, the CDR3 is TGCGCCAGCAGCCAAACCGGGACAGGGACAGAGACCCAGTACTTC.

Many counts were recorded for this clonotype. This rearrangement joins TRBV28 to TRBJ2-3; 8 bases are shared with TRBD2. The trim removed 3 bases at V and 3 bases at J, leaving 11 bases unmatched. The V gene's germline CDR1 is MDHEN and CDR2 SYDVKM. The CDR3 runs 17 residues. The CDR3 sequence: CASSFGPGLELTDTQYF. The CDR3 DNA follows: TGTGCCAGCAGTTTTGGGCCGGGACTAGAGCTAACAGATACGCAGTATTTT.

A few counts support this clonotype. This chain joins TRBV7-2 and TRBJ2-5; the D is unclear. Deletions cut 0 bases from V and 2 bases from J, with 10 bases between. The CDR3 consists of 15 residues. Germline V gene lookup returns CDR1 SGHTA and CDR2 FQGNSA. CDR3 sequence: CASSLARTIQETQYF. The DNA for the CDR3 is TGTGCCAGCAGCTTAGCGAGGACGATACAAGAGACCCAGTACTTC.

This clonotype was detected only a few times. V gene TRBV24-1 combines with J gene TRBJ2-2; D gene ambiguous. Trimming removed 3 bases from V and 5 bases from J, with 12 bases in between. CDR3 length equals 15 residues. The germline CDR1 and CDR2 sequences are KGHDR and SFDVKD. CDR3 region: CATSDNWVGTGELFF. The CDR3, as DNA: TGTGCCACCAGTGATAATTGGGTGGGGACCGGGGAGCTGTTTTTT.

The chain carries TRBV5-6 and TRBJ2-3, with 7 bases matching TRBD2. V was pared by 3 bases and J by 2 bases, with 9 bases of the junction left unmatched. The germline V gene encodes CDR1 SGHDT and CDR2 YYEEEE. The CDR3 length is 16 residues. The CDR3 reads CASSWVPSGPTDTQYF. The CDR3, as DNA: TGTGCCAGCAGCTGGGTACCTAGCGGTCCCACAGATACGCAGTATTTT. The full variable domain, rest sourced from reference TRBV5-6 and TRBJ2-3, is DAGVTQSPTHLIKTRGQQVTLRCSPKSGHDTVSWYQQALGQGPQFIFQYYEEEERQRGNFPDRFSGHQFPNYSSELNVNALLLGDSALYLCASSWVPSGPTDTQYFGPGTRLTVL.

The chain carries TRBV12-3 or TRBV12-4 and TRBJ2-1; TRBD2 agrees at 7 bases. This CDR3 region has 15 residues. The V gene end was trimmed by 6 bases and the J gene end by 3 bases; junction bases not matched to a gene: 8. CDR3 DNA: TGTGCCAGCAGCCCGACTAGCATCCTCTACAATGAGCAGTTCTTC. Amino acid sequence: CASSPTSILYNEQFF.

This clonotype appeared a single time. As the CDR3 is not closed by the conserved phenylalanine or tryptophan, this likely results from a read error. The J gene is TRBJ2-5, the V gene TRBV27; no firm D call. V gave up 3 bases and J gave up 5 bases, with 10 bases separating them. The CDR3 has 13 residues. Germline V gives CDR1 MNHEY, CDR2 SMNVEV (reference sequence). The CDR3 DNA follows: TGTGCCAGCAGTTTCGTGATGGGTGAGACCCAGTACGTC. This gives the protein CASSFVMGETQYV.

This clonotype was detected many times. CDR3 sequence reads: CASSLVGFGGPYEQYF. The CDR3 DNA reads TGTGCCAGCAGCTTAGTAGGGTTTGGGGGGCCATACGAGCAGTACTTC. V usage is TRBV7-8 and J usage is TRBJ2-7, with D perhaps matching TRBD1 or TRBD2 (6 bases each). Germline-derived CDR1 and CDR2 are SGHVS and FQNEAQ. The CDR3 is made up of 16 amino acids. Trimming shortened V by 1 base and J by 4 bases, and 17 bases separated the two germline ends.

V usage is TRBV15 and J usage is TRBJ2-2, with D perhaps matching TRBD1 (6 bases). This CDR3 region has 16 residues. Trimming removed 4 bases at V and 4 bases at J, with 16 bases between. CDR1 is LNHNV, CDR2 YYDKDF, per germline (reference sequence). The DNA for the CDR3 is TGTGCCACCAGCACGATCAGACAGGCAGCCACCGGGGAGCTGTTTTTT. Encoded protein: CATSTIRQAATGELFF.

The chain carries TRBV5-1 and TRBJ1-2; D is unresolved. V was trimmed by 0 bases and J by 3 bases, leaving 9 bases between them. The CDR3 consists of 14 residues. CDR1 is SGHRS and CDR2 is YFSETQ in the germline V gene. The CDR3 region has the DNA TGCGCCAGCAGCTTGGGGGATAGGGACTATGGCTACACCTTC. The encoded protein is CASSLGDRDYGYTF.

This clonotype was observed a few times. V is TRBV7-9 and J is TRBJ2-7; D gene uncertain. The germline CDR1 and CDR2 sequences are SEHNR and FQNEAQ (reference sequence). This CDR3 spans 12 amino acids. With 1 base removed from V and 10 bases from J, the gap between germline ends came to 11 bases. The CDR3 DNA sequence: TGTGCCAGCAGCTTAGTCGGTCGGGCACAGTACTTC. Amino acid sequence: CASSLVGRAQYF.

This clonotype was detected many times. The gene calls are TRBV6-5 and TRBJ2-1, with 12 bases lining up with TRBD2. V trimming: 2 bases; J trimming: 5 bases; junction bases outside the gene matches: 1. The CDR3 has 15 residues. In germline, CDR1 is MNHEY, CDR2 SVGAGI. The DNA for the CDR3 is TGTGCCAGCAGTTACACTAGCGGGAGGCACAATGAGCAGTTCTTC. Translating it yields CASSYTSGRHNEQFF.

This clonotype was detected a few times. This chain joins TRBV12-3 or TRBV12-4 and TRBJ2-1; D is perhaps TRBD2 (6 bases). This CDR3 spans 15 amino acids. The V end lost 5 bases, the J end lost 8 bases, and 19 bases lay between the germline ends. CDR3 amino acids: CASSGGLSSSDEQFF. In nucleotides, the CDR3 is TGTGCCAGCAGTGGGGGACTGAGTTCTTCGGATGAGCAGTTCTTC.

On this clonotype: Compared with germline, one end of the junction differs, possibly owing to a read error. This chain links TRBV20-1 with TRBJ2-1; the D call may be TRBD1 or TRBD2 (5 bases each). This CDR3 has 16 amino acids. Looked up from germline, CDR1 is DFQATT and CDR2 is SNEGSKA (reference sequence). CDR3 in amino acids: CIAREGTISSYNEQFF. The CDR3 region has the DNA TGCATTGCTAGAGAAGGGACCATCAGCTCCTACAATGAGCAGTTCTTC.

This rearrangement joins TRBV4-2 to TRBJ2-3; possibly TRBD2 for D (7 bases). CDR3 size: 17 residues. CDR1 and CDR2 (germline): LGHNA, YNFKEQ. The V and J ends lost 3 bases and 0 bases respectively, with 16 bases between them. This CDR3 is CASSQASGGGSTDTQYF. CDR3 coding DNA: TGTGCCAGCAGCCAGGCCTCGGGGGGCGGGAGCACAGATACGCAGTATTTT.

This clonotype was counted only a few times. This chain links TRBV29-1 with TRBJ2-7; D is possibly TRBD1 (6 bases). The germline V gene encodes CDR1 SQVTM and CDR2 ANQGSEA. The CDR3 covers 12 residues. V lost 3 bases and J lost 1, with 7 bases in between. The CDR3 loop is CSVEDSSYEQYF. CDR3 in DNA: TGCAGCGTTGAGGACAGTTCCTACGAGCAGTACTTC.

In this sample, this clonotype turned up a few times. The chain has TRBV30 and TRBJ2-7; D remains unclear. The CDR3 extends over 12 amino acids. The V gene's germline CDR1 is GTSNPN and CDR2 SVGIG (reference sequence). V was clipped by 3 bases and J by 4 bases, with 10 bases between them. The CDR3 bases are TGTGCCTGGAGCCCACACCGGTACGAGCAGTACTTC. It translates to CAWSPHRYEQYF.

This clonotype was recorded at least ten times. The genes are TRBV28 and TRBJ2-7, with TRBD1 matching 7 bases. This CDR3 comprises 15 residues. Germline CDR1 MDHEN, CDR2 SYDVKM. The V gene end was trimmed by 6 bases and the J gene end by 4 bases; junction bases not matched to a gene: 12. CDR3 region: CASSPLTGKDYEQYF. CDR3 DNA sequence: TGTGCCAGCAGCCCCCTGACAGGGAAAGATTACGAGCAGTACTTC.

This clonotype was observed a few times. The chain links TRBV21-1 to TRBJ2-5; TRBD2 is taken as the D call from the table, unchecked against the DNA. TRBV21-1 is labeled a pseudogene. CDR3 size: 20 residues. For the CDR3, the DNA is TGTGCCAGCAGCAAAAGTCCGTCTAGCGGGAGGGCCGGGGTACTAGAGACCCAGTACTTC. It yields the protein CASSKSPSSGRAGVLETQYF.

The chain is built from TRBV15 and TRBJ2-3; a possible D gene is TRBD2 (6 bases). The CDR3 contains 17 residues. V shed 3 bases and J shed 1 base, with 17 bases lying between them. CDR1 LNHNV and CDR2 YYDKDF come from the germline V gene (reference sequence). The CDR3 DNA reads as TGTGCCACCAGCAGTGAACAAGGACTACAGCGCACAGATACGCAGTATTTT. Its translation is CATSSEQGLQRTDTQYF.